These T cell receptor beta chains were read from a single sample in a study of Graves' ophthalmopathy and Graves' hyperthyroidism. TCRdb recomputed calls from the multiplex PCR reads with MiXCR, one row per CDR3 protein. The data contain over 650,000 distinct CDR3 sequences, 35% to 50% of them singletons. What was sequenced was peripheral blood. These receptors were collected from an adult man with Graves' ophthalmopathy. The CDR3 runs from the conserved cysteine through the conserved F or W. Each record gives: CDR3 length, J gene, clone size, D gene, V gene, CDR3 protein, CDR3 DNA. D genes are given only for firm matches. Not all rows give a size; the values are once, few, many and, for expanded clones, a class.

11 TRBJ2-7 - - TRBV5-5 CASSAHYEQYF TGTGCCAGCAGCGCCCATTACGAGCAGTACTTC
14 TRBJ1-4 - TRBD1 TRBV15 CATSRSRTGEKLFF TGTGCCACCAGCAGATCCCGGACAGGGGAAAAACTGTTTTTT
15 TRBJ2-5 - TRBD2 TRBV20-1 CSADSGGSVQETQYF TGCAGTGCTGATAGCGGGGGGAGTGTCCAAGAGACCCAGTACTTC
17 TRBJ2-6 many - TRBV5-8 CASSAGQLSSGANVLTF TGTGCCAGCAGCGCAGGACAGTTGAGCTCTGGGGCCAACGTCCTGACTTTC
15 TRBJ2-2 many TRBD2 TRBV9 CASSPSGSGTGELFF TGTGCCAGCAGCCCCAGCGGGAGCGGAACCGGGGAGCTGTTTTTT
14 TRBJ1-1 many - TRBV6-4 CASSDGTEQSEAFF TGTGCCAGCAGTGACGGGACGGAGCAAAGTGAAGCTTTCTTT
14 TRBJ2-7 few TRBD2 TRBV11-2 CASSLSLAGLGQYF TGTGCCAGCAGCTTAAGTCTAGCGGGGCTCGGGCAGTACTTC
15 TRBJ2-5 many - TRBV7-9 CASSPKGRLKETQYF TGTGCCAGCAGCCCTAAGGGCAGATTAAAAGAGACCCAGTACTTC
14 TRBJ2-7 - - TRBV12-5 CAGGPVTGGVEQYF TGTGCTGGTGGTCCCGTAACAGGGGGGGTCGAGCAGTACTTC
11 TRBJ2-3 - - TRBV7-9 CASSSPDTQYF TGTGCCAGCAGCTCCCCAGATACGCAGTATTTT
13 TRBJ1-2 few TRBD1 TRBV5-6 CASLGQTNYGYTF TGTGCCAGCTTGGGACAGACTAACTATGGCTACACCTTC
13 TRBJ1-2 - TRBD1 TRBV20-1 CSAQDRAKYGYTF TGCAGTGCTCAGGACAGGGCAAAATATGGCTACACCTTC
16 TRBJ2-2 many TRBD2 TRBV7-6 CASSISGGANTGELFF TGTGCCAGCAGCATTAGCGGGGGGGCGAACACCGGGGAGCTGTTTTTT
16 TRBJ2-2 many - TRBV7-2 CASSLAAGLRSGELFF TGTGCCAGCAGCTTAGCGGCAGGACTTCGGAGCGGGGAGCTGTTTTTT
16 TRBJ2-5 many TRBD1 TRBV7-9 CASSLGQGARGETQYF TGTGCCAGCAGCCTAGGACAGGGGGCGCGAGGAGAGACCCAGTACTTC
16 TRBJ1-4 - TRBD1 TRBV25-1 CASSERGTARNEKLFF TGTGCCAGCAGTGAACGGGGGACAGCCCGTAATGAAAAACTGTTTTTT
17 TRBJ1-1 few TRBD1 TRBV4-1 CASSQTGTGARSAEAFF TGCGCCAGCAGCCAAACCGGGACAGGGGCCCGTAGCGCTGAAGCTTTCTTT
15 TRBJ2-5 many TRBD2 TRBV7-8 CASSRHLAGGETQYF TGTGCCAGCAGCCGACACCTAGCGGGAGGAGAGACCCAGTACTTC
16 TRBJ2-7 - TRBD1 TRBV15 CATSGGGQGKRDEQYF TGTGCCACCAGCGGGGGGGGACAGGGGAAAAGGGATGAGCAGTACTTC
15 TRBJ2-1 - TRBD2 TRBV5-1 CASRTLAGGYNEQFF TGCGCCAGCAGGACACTAGCGGGAGGATACAATGAGCAGTTCTTC
15 TRBJ1-1 - - TRBV10-3 CAISESQGMNTEAFF TGTGCCATCAGTGAGTCACAAGGGATGAACACTGAAGCTTTCTTT
15 TRBJ1-5 - - TRBV6-2/TRBV6-3 CASSESRGGNQPQHF TGTGCCAGCAGTGAATCCAGGGGAGGTAATCAGCCCCAGCATTTT
12 TRBJ2-7 many - TRBV10-3 CAISELDGEQYF TGTGCCATCAGTGAGTTAGACGGCGAGCAGTACTTC
11 TRBJ1-2 - TRBD1 TRBV29-1 CSSGQGMGYTF TGCAGCTCGGGACAGGGGATGGGCTACACCTTC
13 TRBJ1-2 - - TRBV7-9 CTSSQGGNYGYTF TGCACCAGCAGCCAAGGTGGTAACTATGGCTACACCTTC
14 TRBJ2-5 - - TRBV7-9 CASSYDRAGWTQYF TGTGCCAGCAGCTACGACAGGGCGGGGTGGACCCAGTACTTC
15 TRBJ2-7 - TRBD1 TRBV29-1 CSETDRGRSRHEQYF TGCAGCGAAACAGACAGGGGGCGAAGTAGGCACGAGCAGTACTTC